These 20 T cell receptor beta chains came from one sample sequenced in a study of T cell repertoires in cytomegalovirus infection. Using its own MiXCR run on the reads, TCRdb lists one record per CDR3 protein. The sample records under 150,000 distinct CDR3 sequences, roughly 9% being singletons. Sequences were obtained from PBMCs. The receptors originated from a human donor in good health (CMV status not recorded). Some clones in this sample may be carry-over from other donors' samples.

The table lists this clonotype with many counts. The CDR3 here is CSARDLPYTEAFF. The CDR3 DNA is TGCAGTGCTAGAGATCTCCCCTACACTGAAGCTTTCTTT. V usage is TRBV20-1 and J usage is TRBJ1-1; D is uncertain. The CDR3 is 13 residues long. CDR1 and CDR2 from the germline V gene are DFQATT and SNEGSKA (reference sequence). Trimming took 0 bases from V and 3 from J, leaving 8 bases between them.

This clonotype was counted at least ten times. The chain couples TRBV28 to TRBJ1-1; D perhaps matches TRBD1 (5 bases). CDR1 and CDR2 from the germline V gene are MDHEN and SYDVKM. There are 16 residues in the CDR3. V was cut by 2 bases and J by 3 bases, with 16 bases left in between. The DNA of the CDR3 is TGTGCCAGCAGTTTAAATTTGGGGCAGATCTACACTGAAGCTTTCTTT. This gives the protein CASSLNLGQIYTEAFF.

There are many counts of this clonotype. One junction end disagrees with the germline gene, perhaps due to a read error. The chain employs TRBV24-1 and TRBJ2-3; 8 nucleotides align to TRBD1. CDR1 and CDR2 (germline): KGHDR, SFDVKD. The CDR3 spans 11 residues. The CDR3 protein is CATSGGQGIRF. The DNA of the CDR3 is TGTGCCACCAGTGGAGGACAGGGCATTCGTTTT.

This clonotype was recorded a few times. The chain has TRBV5-1 and TRBJ2-3; no clear D gene. The CDR3 is made up of 15 amino acids. The V end was cut by 7 bases, the J end by 2 bases, with 17 bases between. Germline V lookup: CDR1 SGHRS, CDR2 YFSETQ. The CDR3 bases are TGCGCCAGCCGACCGAGACCAGTTTACACAGATACGCAGTATTTT. This translates into CASRPRPVYTDTQYF.

This clonotype was found a few times. The V and J genes are TRBV20-1 and TRBJ2-7; 12 bases fit TRBD2. This CDR3 has 15 amino acids. Germline-derived CDR1 and CDR2 are DFQATT and SNEGSKA (reference sequence). This chain's CDR3 is CSATRLAGGRNEQYF. The DNA of the CDR3 is TGCAGCGCGACCCGTCTAGCGGGGGGGCGAAACGAGCAGTACTTC.

This clonotype was recorded many times. The V and J genes are TRBV6-5 and TRBJ1-3; TRBD1 agrees at 8 bases. The CDR3 runs to 15 residues. V shed 6 bases and J 0 bases; nucleotides not matched to a gene: 4. Germline loops: CDR1 MNHEY, CDR2 SVGAGI. The DNA for the CDR3 is TGTGCCAGCAGCGGACAGGGCCCCTCTGGAAACACCATATATTTT. Translating gives CASSGQGPSGNTIYF.

This clonotype has ten or more counts. V is TRBV2 and J is TRBJ2-5, with 11 bases identical to TRBD1. The germline gives CDR1 SNHLY, CDR2 FYNNEI. There are 14 residues in the CDR3. V dropped 8 bases and J dropped 5; count of bases not matched to a gene: 7. The CDR3 DNA reads TGTGCCAGCCAAAGGGACAGGGGGACGGAGACCCAGTACTTC. Translating gives CASQRDRGTETQYF.

This clonotype was found many times. The gene calls are TRBV12-3 or TRBV12-4 and TRBJ2-1, with TRBD2 matching over 9 bases. The V segment lost 1 base and the J segment 4 bases; nucleotides outside the gene matches: 2. This CDR3 is built from 15 residues. The CDR3: CASSLGSGGYNEQFF. The CDR3 region has the DNA TGTGCCAGCAGTTTAGGTAGCGGGGGATACAATGAGCAGTTCTTC.

This clonotype was counted many times. The genes are TRBV7-8 and TRBJ1-6, with no clear D. Trimming stripped 1 base from V and 10 bases from J, with 11 bases between. Per germline, CDR1 SGHVS and CDR2 FQNEAQ. The CDR3 covers 14 residues. The CDR3 nucleotides are TGTGCCAGCAGCTTAGTGGGCAGTGACTCACCCCTCCACTTT. Its protein product is CASSLVGSDSPLHF.

This clonotype was found a few times. The DNA of the CDR3 is TGTGCCAGCAGCCAGCCTGGGCCAGATACGCAGTATTTT. This gives the protein CASSQPGPDTQYF. V usage is TRBV14 and J usage is TRBJ2-3; D is unresolved. The ends were cut back, 3 bases at V and 4 bases at J, with 8 bases in the middle. Germline loops: CDR1 SGHDN, CDR2 FVKESK. There are 13 residues in the CDR3. Full variable domain (outside the CDR3, taken from reference TRBV14 and TRBJ2-3): EAGVTQFPSHSVIEKGQTVTLRCDPISGHDNLYWYRRVMGKEIKFLLHFVKESKQDESGMPNNRFLAERTGGTYSTLKVQPAELEDSGVYFCASSQPGPDTQYFGPGTRLTVL.

There are many counts of this clonotype. This rearrangement joins TRBV20-1 to TRBJ2-2, with D tentatively TRBD1 (5 bases). The V gene's germline CDR1 is DFQATT and CDR2 SNEGSKA (reference sequence). The V and J ends lost 0 bases and 2 bases respectively, with 7 bases between them. The CDR3 covers 14 residues. The CDR3 DNA follows: TGCAGTGCTAGAGATACAGGAAACACCGGGGAGCTGTTTTTT. Its protein product is CSARDTGNTGELFF.

This clonotype showed up many times. The rearrangement joins TRBV7-2 to TRBJ2-2; no clear D. V lost 5 bases to trimming and J lost 5 bases, with 3 bases between them. CDR1 and CDR2 from the germline V gene are SGHTA and FQGNSA. There are 11 residues in the CDR3. CDR3 DNA sequence: TGTGCCAGCAGCCCAACCGGGGAGCTGTTTTTT. Its protein is CASSPTGELFF. Full variable domain (rest looked up from reference TRBV7-2 and TRBJ2-2): GAGVSQSPSNKVTEKGKDVELRCDPISGHTALYWYRQSLGQGLEFLIYFQGNSAPDKSGLPSDRFSAERTGGSVSTLTIQRTQQEDSAVYLCASSPTGELFFGEGSRLTVL.

This clonotype was picked up many times. The chain recombines TRBV7-8 with TRBJ1-1, with D possibly being TRBD1 (5 bases). Per germline, CDR1 SGHVS and CDR2 FQNEAQ. This CDR3 has 15 amino acids. Trimming took 5 bases from V and 1 from J, leaving 14 bases between them. The CDR3 protein is CASSGAGTGNTEAFF. The CDR3 nucleotides read TGTGCCAGCAGCGGAGCCGGGACTGGGAACACTGAAGCTTTCTTT. Using reference TRBV7-8 and TRBJ1-1 for the parts outside the CDR3, the full variable domain is GAGVSQSPRYKVAKRGQDVALRCDPISGHVSLFWYQQALGQGPEFLTYFQNEAQLDKSGLPSDRFFAERPEGSVSTLKIQRTQQEDSAVYLCASSGAGTGNTEAFFGQGTRLTVV.

This clonotype was seen a few times. The V and J genes are TRBV28 and TRBJ1-1; D gene uncertain. The CDR3 contains 16 residues. Between the trimmed V and J ends, which lost 5 bases and 1 base, there was a span of 17 bases. The germline V gene encodes CDR1 MDHEN and CDR2 SYDVKM. The CDR3 DNA sequence: TGTGCCAGCAGTCCGAACCTAGGACGAGGGAACACTGAAGCTTTCTTT. Translating gives CASSPNLGRGNTEAFF. Combining the CDR3 with reference TRBV28 and TRBJ1-1 gives the whole variable domain DVKVTQSSRYLVKRTGEKVFLECVQDMDHENMFWYRQDPGLGLRLIYFSYDVKMKEKGDIPEGYSVSREKKERFSLILESASTNQTSMYLCASSPNLGRGNTEAFFGQGTRLTVV.

The CDR3 is CASIGLAGSYNEQFF. The CDR3 nucleotides read TGTGCCAGCATCGGACTAGCGGGCTCCTACAATGAGCAGTTCTTC. The gene calls are TRBV12-3 or TRBV12-4 and TRBJ2-1, with 11 bases fitting TRBD2. CDR3 length: 15 residues. V was pared by 7 bases and J by 0 bases, with 2 bases of the junction left unmatched.

The table lists this clonotype with many counts. The chain links TRBV28 to TRBJ1-1, with D possibly being TRBD1 (5 bases). V lost 8 bases, J lost 1 base, and 11 bases lay in between. In germline, CDR1 is MDHEN, CDR2 SYDVKM. This CDR3 has 13 residues. The CDR3 sequence is CASGTGGNTEAFF. The CDR3 DNA follows: TGTGCCAGCGGCACTGGGGGGAACACTGAAGCTTTCTTT.

This clonotype was recorded many times. V gene TRBV7-2 combines with J gene TRBJ2-2, with D possibly matching TRBD1 (6 bases). Germline V lookup: CDR1 SGHTA, CDR2 FQGNSA. Deletions cut 5 bases from V and 5 bases from J, with 15 bases between. There are 15 residues in the CDR3. The CDR3 reads CASSRTPQGTGELFF. The CDR3 bases are TGTGCCAGCAGCCGGACACCACAGGGAACCGGGGAGCTGTTTTTT. The variable domain in full, with the rest retrieved from reference TRBV7-2 and TRBJ2-2, is GAGVSQSPSNKVTEKGKDVELRCDPISGHTALYWYRQSLGQGLEFLIYFQGNSAPDKSGLPSDRFSAERTGGSVSTLTIQRTQQEDSAVYLCASSRTPQGTGELFFGEGSRLTVL.

In this sample, this clonotype turned up many times. This chain uses TRBV6-5 with TRBJ1-6, with a possible D match to TRBD1 (6 bases). The CDR3 has 14 residues. Germline values: CDR1 MNHEY, CDR2 SVGAGI. Trimming cost V 2 bases and J 7 bases, with 9 bases left between them. For the CDR3, the DNA is TGTGCCAGCAGTTACGGGGGGCAAAATTCACCCCTCCACTTT. Its protein is CASSYGGQNSPLHF.

This clonotype was detected many times. This chain uses TRBV2 with TRBJ1-2; D may be TRBD1 (5 bases). The length of the CDR3 is 15 residues. V dropped 5 bases and J dropped 4 bases, with 17 bases sitting between them. CDR1 and CDR2 (germline): SNHLY, FYNNEI. The CDR3 nucleotides read TGTGCCAGCAGTCCTTCCCCGGGGGGGATCTATGGCTACACCTTC. It translates to CASSPSPGGIYGYTF.

This clonotype came up many times. CDR3 DNA: TGTGCCAGCAGCTTCGACACGCTCACAGATACGCAGTATTTT. It is translated as CASSFDTLTDTQYF. The chain recombines TRBV7-2 with TRBJ2-3; D is uncertain. Trimming pared 3 bases from V and 2 bases from J, leaving 9 bases between. The germline V gene encodes CDR1 SGHTA and CDR2 FQGNSA. This CDR3 region has 14 residues.